The 6 T cell receptor beta chains below were found in one sample sequenced in a study of cytomegalovirus exposure and HLA in healthy donors. Repertoires were generated with immunoSEQ multiplex PCR, while TCRdb's copy carries only in-frame clones and drops some. This table has fewer than 120,000 clones, approximately 89% appearing once. The sequenced sample was PBMCs. The source is a woman younger than 30 in good health and CMV-seronegative.

This sequence joins TRBV7-3 and TRBJ2-1, with 7 bases matching TRBD1. This CDR3 spans 15 amino acids. V was clipped by 5 bases and J by 6 bases; unmatched bases: 10. Germline V CDR1 and CDR2: SGHTA, FQGTGA. CDR3 region: CASSLVQGEGNEQFF. In DNA, the CDR3 is TGTGCCAGCAGCCTCGTTCAGGGGGAAGGCAATGAGCAGTTCTTC.

This clone appeared a single time. The chain couples TRBV7-2 to TRBJ1-5; the D is unclear. Trimming took 1 base from V and 0 from J, leaving 7 bases between them. Germline loops: CDR1 SGHTA, CDR2 FQGNSA. The CDR3 is made up of 15 amino acids. The chain's CDR3 is CASSLDSYSNQPQHF. The CDR3 DNA reads as TGTGCCAGCAGCTTAGACAGCTATAGCAATCAGCCCCAGCATTTT.

This chain links TRBV18 with TRBJ1-2, with TRBD1 matching 7 bases. Germline CDR1 is KGHSH and CDR2 is LQKENI. The CDR3 totals 18 residues. J gave up 7 bases and V 3 bases, and 20 bases lay outside the gene matches. CDR3 protein: CASSPTRTSGQTSAGYTF. The CDR3 region has the DNA TGTGCCAGCTCACCCACACGGACCTCGGGACAGACCTCTGCTGGCTACACCTTC.

A few counts support this clone. The chain couples TRBV28 to TRBJ1-2, with 8 bases identical to TRBD1. V was clipped by 6 bases and J by 2 bases; unmatched bases: 8. The CDR3 is made up of 15 amino acids. CDR1 and CDR2 (germline): MDHEN, SYDVKM. Here the CDR3 DNA reads TGTGCCAGCAGCCTTAGGACAGGGACGAACTATGGCTACACCTTC. It yields the protein CASSLRTGTNYGYTF.

The chain combines TRBV30 with TRBJ2-3; no definite D call. Trimming stripped 2 bases from V and 3 bases from J, with 9 bases between. There are 13 residues in the CDR3. Germline V lookup: CDR1 GTSNPN, CDR2 SVGIG (reference sequence). CDR3 protein: CAWSISLTDTQYF. Written as DNA, the CDR3 is TGTGCCTGGAGTATTAGCTTAACAGATACGCAGTATTTT.

V is TRBV27 and J is TRBJ1-3; D not resolved. The V and J ends lost 6 bases and 3 bases respectively, with 12 bases between them. The CDR3 runs to 14 residues. Germline loops: CDR1 MNHEY, CDR2 SMNVEV (reference sequence). The CDR3 here is CASRITGFGNTIYF. CDR3 nucleotides: TGTGCCAGCAGGATAACGGGGTTTGGAAACACCATATATTTT.